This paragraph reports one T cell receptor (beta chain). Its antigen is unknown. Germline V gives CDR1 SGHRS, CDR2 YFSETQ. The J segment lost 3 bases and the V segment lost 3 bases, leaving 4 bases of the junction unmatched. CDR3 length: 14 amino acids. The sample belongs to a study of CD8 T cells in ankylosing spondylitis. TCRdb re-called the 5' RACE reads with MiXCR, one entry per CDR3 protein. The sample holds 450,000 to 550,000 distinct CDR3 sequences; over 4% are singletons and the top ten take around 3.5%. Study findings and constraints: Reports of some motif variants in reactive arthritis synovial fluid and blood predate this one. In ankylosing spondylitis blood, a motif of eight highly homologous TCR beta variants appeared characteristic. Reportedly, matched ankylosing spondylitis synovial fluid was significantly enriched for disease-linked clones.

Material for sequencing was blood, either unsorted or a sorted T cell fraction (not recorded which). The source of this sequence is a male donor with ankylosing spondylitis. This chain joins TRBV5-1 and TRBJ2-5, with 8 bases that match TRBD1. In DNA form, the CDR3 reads TGCGCCAGCAGCTATGACAGGGGCGAAGAGACCCAGTACTTC. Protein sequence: CASSYDRGEETQYF. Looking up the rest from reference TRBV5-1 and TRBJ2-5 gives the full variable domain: KAGVTQTPRYLIKTRGQQVTLSCSPISGHRSVSWYQQTPGQGLQFLFEYFSETQRNKGNFPGRFSGRQFSNSRSEMNVSTLELGDSALYLCASSYDRGEETQYFGPGTRLLVL.